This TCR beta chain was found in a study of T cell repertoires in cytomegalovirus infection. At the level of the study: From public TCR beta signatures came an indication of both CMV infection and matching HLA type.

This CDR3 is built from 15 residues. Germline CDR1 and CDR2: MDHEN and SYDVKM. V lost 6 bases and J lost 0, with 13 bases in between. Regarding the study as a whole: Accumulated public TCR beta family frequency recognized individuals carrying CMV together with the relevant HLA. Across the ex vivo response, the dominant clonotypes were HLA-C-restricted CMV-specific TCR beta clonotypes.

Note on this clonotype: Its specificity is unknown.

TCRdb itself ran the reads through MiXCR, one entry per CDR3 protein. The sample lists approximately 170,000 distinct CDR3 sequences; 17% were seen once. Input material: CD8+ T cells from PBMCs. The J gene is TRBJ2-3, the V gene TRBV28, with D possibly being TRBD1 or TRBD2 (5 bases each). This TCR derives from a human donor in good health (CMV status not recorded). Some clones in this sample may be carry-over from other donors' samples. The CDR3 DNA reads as TGTGCCAGCAGCCCCGGGACGCTTAGCACAGATACGCAGTATTTT. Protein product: CASSPGTLSTDTQYF. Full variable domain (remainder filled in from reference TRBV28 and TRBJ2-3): DVKVTQSSRYLVKRTGEKVFLECVQDMDHENMFWYRQDPGLGLRLIYFSYDVKMKEKGDIPEGYSVSREKKERFSLILESASTNQTSMYLCASSPGTLSTDTQYFGPGTRLTVL.